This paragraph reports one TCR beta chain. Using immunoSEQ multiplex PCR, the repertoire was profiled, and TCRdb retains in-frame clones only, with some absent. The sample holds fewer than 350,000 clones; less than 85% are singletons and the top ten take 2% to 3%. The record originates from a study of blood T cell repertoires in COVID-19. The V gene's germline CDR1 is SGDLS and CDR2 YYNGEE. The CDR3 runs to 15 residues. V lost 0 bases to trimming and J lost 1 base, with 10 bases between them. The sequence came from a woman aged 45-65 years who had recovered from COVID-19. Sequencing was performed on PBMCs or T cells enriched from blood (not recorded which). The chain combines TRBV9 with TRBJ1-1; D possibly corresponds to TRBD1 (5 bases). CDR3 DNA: TGTGCCAGCAGCGTAGACCTAGGACAGAACACTGAAGCTTTCTTT. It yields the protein CASSVDLGQNTEAFF. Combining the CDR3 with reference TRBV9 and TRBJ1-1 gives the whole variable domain DSGVTQTPKHLITATGQRVTLRCSPRSGDLSVYWYQQSLDQGLQFLIQYYNGEERAKGNILERFSAQQFPDLHSELNLSSLELGDSALYFCASSVDLGQNTEAFFGQGTRLTVV.